This T cell receptor beta chain is drawn from a study of shared clonotypes between healthy human individuals. The study, taken as a whole, reports: Compared with clonotypes that all four donors shared, non-shared clonotypes had lower generation probabilities.

Measured with immunoSEQ multiplex PCR; TCRdb has only the in-frame clones, and not every one. The sample shows some 630,000 clones, about 78% of them seen only once. Germline-derived CDR1 and CDR2 are SGHRS and YFSETQ. CDR3 size: 15 residues. V lost 1 base and J 9 bases, leaving 17 bases between the germline ends. This clone was recorded a few times. Its antigen is still unknown. The TCR sequence derives from a woman younger than 45 in good health. The sequenced sample was memory CD4+ T cells sorted from blood. Subset indicated: CD45RA-negative fraction. This chain links TRBV5-1 with TRBJ2-1; the D gene is possibly TRBD2 (5 bases). The CDR3 DNA is TGCGCCAGCAGCTTGACGGCGAGCGTTGCGGGTGAGCAGTTCTTC. Translated, it gives CASSLTASVAGEQFF. Variable domain in full (rest from reference TRBV5-1 and TRBJ2-1): KAGVTQTPRYLIKTRGQQVTLSCSPISGHRSVSWYQQTPGQGLQFLFEYFSETQRNKGNFPGRFSGRQFSNSRSEMNVSTLELGDSALYLCASSLTASVAGEQFFGPGTRLTVL.